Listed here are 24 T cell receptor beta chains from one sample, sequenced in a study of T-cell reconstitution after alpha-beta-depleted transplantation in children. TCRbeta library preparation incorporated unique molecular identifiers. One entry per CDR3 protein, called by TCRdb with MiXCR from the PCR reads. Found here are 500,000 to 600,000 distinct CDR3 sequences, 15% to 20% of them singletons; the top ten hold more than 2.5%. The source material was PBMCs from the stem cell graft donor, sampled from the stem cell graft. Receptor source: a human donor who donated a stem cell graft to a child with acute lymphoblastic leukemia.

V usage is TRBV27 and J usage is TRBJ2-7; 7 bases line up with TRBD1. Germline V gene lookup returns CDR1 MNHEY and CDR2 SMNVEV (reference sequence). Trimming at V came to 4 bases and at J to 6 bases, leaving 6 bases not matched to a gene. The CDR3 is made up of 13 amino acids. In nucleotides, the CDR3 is TGTGCCAGCAGTTCTCGAAACAGGGGCGAGCAGTACTTC. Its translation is CASSSRNRGEQYF.

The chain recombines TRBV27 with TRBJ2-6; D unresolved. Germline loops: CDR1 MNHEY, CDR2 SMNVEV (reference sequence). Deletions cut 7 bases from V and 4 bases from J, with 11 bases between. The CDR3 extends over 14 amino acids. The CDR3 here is CASTGARGANVLTF. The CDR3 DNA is TGTGCCAGCACTGGCGCCAGGGGGGCCAACGTCCTGACTTTC.

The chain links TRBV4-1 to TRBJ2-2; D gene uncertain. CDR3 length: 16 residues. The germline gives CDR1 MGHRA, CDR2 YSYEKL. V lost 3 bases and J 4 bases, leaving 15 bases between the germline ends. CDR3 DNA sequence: TGCGCCAGCAGCCAGAAACTCCGGTCAGGCACCGGGGAGCTGTTTTTT. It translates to CASSQKLRSGTGELFF.

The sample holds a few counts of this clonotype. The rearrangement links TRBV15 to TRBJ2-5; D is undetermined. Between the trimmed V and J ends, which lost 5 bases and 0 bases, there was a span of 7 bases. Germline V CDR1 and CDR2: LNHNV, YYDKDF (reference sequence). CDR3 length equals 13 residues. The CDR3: CATSLGHQETQYF. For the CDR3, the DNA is TGTGCCACCAGCCTCGGACACCAAGAGACCCAGTACTTC.

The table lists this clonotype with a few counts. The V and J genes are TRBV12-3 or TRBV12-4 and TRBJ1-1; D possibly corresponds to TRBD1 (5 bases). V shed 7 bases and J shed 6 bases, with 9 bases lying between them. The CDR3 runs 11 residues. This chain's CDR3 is CASTLGAEAFF. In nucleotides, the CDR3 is TGTGCCAGCACCTTGGGGGCTGAAGCTTTCTTT.

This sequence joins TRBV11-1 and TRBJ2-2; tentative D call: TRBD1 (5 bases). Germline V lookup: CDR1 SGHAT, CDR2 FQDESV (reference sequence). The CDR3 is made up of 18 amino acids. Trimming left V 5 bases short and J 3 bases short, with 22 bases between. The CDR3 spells CASSPRQGTDRYTGELFF. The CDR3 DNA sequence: TGTGCCAGCAGCCCACGGCAGGGTACGGACCGGTACACCGGGGAGCTGTTTTTT. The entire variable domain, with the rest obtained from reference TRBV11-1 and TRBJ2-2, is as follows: EAEVAQSPRYKITEKSQAVAFWCDPISGHATLYWYRQILGQGPELLVQFQDESVVDDSQLPKDRFSAERLKGVDSTLKIQPAELGDSAMYLCASSPRQGTDRYTGELFFGEGSRLTVL.

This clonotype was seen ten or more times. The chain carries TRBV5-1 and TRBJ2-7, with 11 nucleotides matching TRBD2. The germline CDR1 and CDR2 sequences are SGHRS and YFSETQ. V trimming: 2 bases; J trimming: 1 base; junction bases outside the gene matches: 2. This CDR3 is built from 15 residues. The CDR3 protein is CASSFTSGSSYEQYF. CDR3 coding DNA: TGCGCCAGCAGCTTTACTAGCGGGAGTTCCTACGAGCAGTACTTC.

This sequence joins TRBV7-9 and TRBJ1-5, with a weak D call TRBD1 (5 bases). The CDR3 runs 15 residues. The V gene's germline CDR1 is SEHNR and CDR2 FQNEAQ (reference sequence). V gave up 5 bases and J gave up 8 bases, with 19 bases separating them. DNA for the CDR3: TGTGCCAGCAGCCCCGGGGACGGTGGGAGGAAGCCCCAGCATTTT. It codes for CASSPGDGGRKPQHF.

The DNA for the CDR3 is TGTGCCAGCTCACCACCTGCGGGAGTACCAAATGAGCAGTTCTTC. Amino acids: CASSPPAGVPNEQFF. The chain has TRBV18 and TRBJ2-1; the match to TRBD2 covers 7 bases. This CDR3 has 15 amino acids. The ends lost 0 bases at V and 7 bases at J; junction bases unmatched: 6. From germline, CDR1 is KGHSH and CDR2 LQKENI.

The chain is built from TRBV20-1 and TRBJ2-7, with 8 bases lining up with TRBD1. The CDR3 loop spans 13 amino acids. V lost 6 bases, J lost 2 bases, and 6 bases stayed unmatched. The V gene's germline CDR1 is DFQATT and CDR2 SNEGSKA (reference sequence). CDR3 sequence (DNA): TGCAGTGCCCGACAGGGGAGAGCCTACGAGCAGTACTTC. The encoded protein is CSARQGRAYEQYF.

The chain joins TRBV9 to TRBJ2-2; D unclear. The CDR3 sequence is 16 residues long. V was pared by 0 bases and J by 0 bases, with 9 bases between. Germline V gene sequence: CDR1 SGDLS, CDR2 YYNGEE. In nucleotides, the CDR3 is TGTGCCAGCAGCGTAGGGGGATTCGCGAACACCGGGGAGCTGTTTTTT. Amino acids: CASSVGGFANTGELFF.

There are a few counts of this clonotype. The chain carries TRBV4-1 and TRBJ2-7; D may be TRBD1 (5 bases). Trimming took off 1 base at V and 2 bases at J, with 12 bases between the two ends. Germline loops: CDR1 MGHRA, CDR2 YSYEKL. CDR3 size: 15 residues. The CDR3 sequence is CASSQGGNVPYEQYF. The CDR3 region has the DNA TGCGCCAGCAGCCAAGGGGGCAACGTACCCTACGAGCAGTACTTC.

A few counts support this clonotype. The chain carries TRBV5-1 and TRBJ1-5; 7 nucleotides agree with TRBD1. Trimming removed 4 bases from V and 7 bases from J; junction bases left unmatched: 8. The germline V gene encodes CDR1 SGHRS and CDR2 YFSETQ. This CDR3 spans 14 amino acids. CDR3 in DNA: TGCGCCAGCAGCGCCGGGACAGAGGGGCAGCCCCAGCATTTT. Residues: CASSAGTEGQPQHF.

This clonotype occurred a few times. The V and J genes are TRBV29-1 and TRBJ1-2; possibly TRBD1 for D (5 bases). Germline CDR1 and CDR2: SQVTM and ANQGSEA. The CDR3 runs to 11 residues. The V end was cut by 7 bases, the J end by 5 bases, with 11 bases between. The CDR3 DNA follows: TGCAGCGCTGACAGCTTTTATGGCTACACCTTC. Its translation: CSADSFYGYTF.

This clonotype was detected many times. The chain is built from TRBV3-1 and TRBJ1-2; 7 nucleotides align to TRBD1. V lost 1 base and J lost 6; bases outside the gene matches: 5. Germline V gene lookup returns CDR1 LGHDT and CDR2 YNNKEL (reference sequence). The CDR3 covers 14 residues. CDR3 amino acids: CASSQGRDRNGYTF. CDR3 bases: TGTGCCAGCAGCCAAGGCCGGGACAGAAATGGCTACACCTTC. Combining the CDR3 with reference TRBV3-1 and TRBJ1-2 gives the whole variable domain DTAVSQTPKYLVTQMGNDKSIKCEQNLGHDTMYWYKQDSKKFLKIMFSYNNKELIINETVPNRFSPKSPDKAHLNLHINSLELGDSAVYFCASSQGRDRNGYTFGSGTRLTVV.

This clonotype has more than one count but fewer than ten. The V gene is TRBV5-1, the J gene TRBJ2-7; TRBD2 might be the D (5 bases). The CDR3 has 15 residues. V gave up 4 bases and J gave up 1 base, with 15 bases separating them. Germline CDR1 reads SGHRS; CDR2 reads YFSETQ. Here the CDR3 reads CASSPSIGESYEQYF. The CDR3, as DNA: TGCGCCAGCAGCCCCTCCATTGGGGAGTCCTACGAGCAGTACTTC.

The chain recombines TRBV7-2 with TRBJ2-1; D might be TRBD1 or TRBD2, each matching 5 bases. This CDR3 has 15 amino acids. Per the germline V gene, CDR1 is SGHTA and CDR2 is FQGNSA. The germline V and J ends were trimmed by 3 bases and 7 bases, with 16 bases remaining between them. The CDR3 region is CASSFRAGTGNEQFF. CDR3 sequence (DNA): TGTGCCAGCAGCTTTCGGGCAGGGACGGGAAATGAGCAGTTCTTC.

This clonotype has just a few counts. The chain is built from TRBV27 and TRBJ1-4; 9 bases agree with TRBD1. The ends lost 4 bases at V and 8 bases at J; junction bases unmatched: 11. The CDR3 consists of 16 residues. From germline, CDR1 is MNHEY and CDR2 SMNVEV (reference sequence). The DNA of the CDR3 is TGTGCCAGCAGTTCATCAAGACAGGGGGTCGGAGAAAAACTGTTTTTT. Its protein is CASSSSRQGVGEKLFF.

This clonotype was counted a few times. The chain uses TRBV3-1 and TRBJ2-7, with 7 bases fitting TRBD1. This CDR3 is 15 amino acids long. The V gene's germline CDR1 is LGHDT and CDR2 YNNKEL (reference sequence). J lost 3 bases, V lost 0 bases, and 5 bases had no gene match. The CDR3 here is CASSQDLGTDYEQYF. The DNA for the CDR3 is TGTGCCAGCAGCCAAGATCTCGGGACAGACTACGAGCAGTACTTC.

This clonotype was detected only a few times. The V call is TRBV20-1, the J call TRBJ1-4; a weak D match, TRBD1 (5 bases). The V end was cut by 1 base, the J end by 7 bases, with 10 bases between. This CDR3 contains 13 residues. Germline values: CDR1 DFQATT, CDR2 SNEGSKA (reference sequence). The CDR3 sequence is CSARGRGSEKLFF. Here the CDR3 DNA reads TGCAGTGCTAGAGGACGGGGGAGTGAAAAACTGTTTTTT.

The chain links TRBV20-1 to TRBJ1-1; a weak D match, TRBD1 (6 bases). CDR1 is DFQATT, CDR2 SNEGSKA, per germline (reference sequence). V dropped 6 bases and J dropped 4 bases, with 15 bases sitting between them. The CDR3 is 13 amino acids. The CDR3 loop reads CSAARGMGTEAFF. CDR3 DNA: TGCAGTGCCGCCAGGGGCATGGGCACTGAAGCTTTCTTT.

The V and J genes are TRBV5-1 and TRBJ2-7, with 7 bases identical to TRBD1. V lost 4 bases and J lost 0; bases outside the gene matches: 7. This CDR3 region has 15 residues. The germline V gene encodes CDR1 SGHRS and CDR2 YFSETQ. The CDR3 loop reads CASSLFTGASYEQYF. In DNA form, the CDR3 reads TGCGCCAGCAGCCTCTTCACAGGGGCCTCCTACGAGCAGTACTTC.

CDR3 DNA: TGCAGCGTCAAGGCCTGGGATACGCAGTATTTT. Amino acids: CSVKAWDTQYF. The rearrangement uses TRBV29-1 and TRBJ2-3; the D is unclear. V lost 6 bases and J lost 6, with 10 bases in between. Germline CDR1 and CDR2: SQVTM and ANQGSEA. The CDR3 extends over 11 amino acids.

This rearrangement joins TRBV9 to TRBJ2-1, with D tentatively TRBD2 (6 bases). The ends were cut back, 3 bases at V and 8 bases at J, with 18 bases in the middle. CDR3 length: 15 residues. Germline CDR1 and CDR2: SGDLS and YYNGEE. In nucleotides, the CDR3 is TGTGCCAGCAGCGCCTTGGCTAGCGTGCTCGATGAGCAGTTCTTC. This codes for CASSALASVLDEQFF.